A selection of T cell receptor beta chains follows, all from one sample in a study of cytomegalovirus exposure and HLA in healthy donors. Clones were read by immunoSEQ multiplex PCR, and TCRdb kept only the in-frame ones, dropping some. The listing contains about 64,000 clones. What was sequenced was PBMCs. The receptors derive from a woman aged 18 to 35 in good health and CMV-seronegative. Each CDR3 is given with its conserved first and last residue. D genes are given only for firm matches.

cdr3_length	j_call	v_call	d_call	cdr3_aa	cdr3_nt
17	TRBJ2-7	TRBV5-1	NA	CASSLKMRGDSSYEQYF	TGCGCCAGCAGCTTGAAGATGCGCGGGGATTCCTCCTACGAGCAGTACTTC
13	TRBJ1-1	TRBV6-5	TRBD1	CASSYSDRAEAFF	TGTGCCAGCAGTTATTCGGACAGGGCAGAAGCTTTCTTT
14	TRBJ1-1	TRBV7-9	NA	CASRWSAGVTEAFF	TGTGCCAGCAGATGGTCAGCAGGGGTAACTGAAGCTTTCTTT
14	TRBJ2-2	TRBV5-1	TRBD1	CASSATTGTGELFF	TGCGCCAGCAGCGCGACGACAGGGACCGGGGAGCTGTTTTTT
13	TRBJ1-2	TRBV7-9	NA	CASSLAGAYGYTF	TGTGCCAGCAGCCTCGCAGGGGCGTATGGCTACACCTTC
16	TRBJ2-7	TRBV2	TRBD2	CASSGTSGRPSYEQYF	TGTGCCAGCAGTGGGACTAGCGGGAGGCCGAGTTACGAGCAGTACTTC
16	TRBJ1-5	TRBV5-4	NA	CASSLGGQGSNQPQHF	TGTGCCAGCAGCTTGGGGGGTCAGGGCTCCAATCAGCCCCAGCATTTT
15	TRBJ2-6	TRBV19	NA	CASSLQGSGANVLTF	TGTGCCAGTAGTCTCCAGGGTTCTGGGGCCAACGTCCTGACTTTC
15	TRBJ1-6	TRBV6-6	NA	CASSYGWDTNSPLHF	TGTGCCAGCAGTTACGGATGGGACACTAATTCACCCCTCCACTTT
13	TRBJ1-5	TRBV11-3	TRBD1	CASSQTGDQPQHF	TGTGCCAGCAGTCAAACAGGGGACCAGCCCCAGCATTTT
14	TRBJ1-2	TRBV19	NA	CASSYRDLRYGYTF	TGTGCCAGTTCTTACCGGGACTTACGCTATGGCTACACCTTC
12	TRBJ1-3	TRBV25-1	NA	CASSEWSNTIYF	TGTGCCAGCAGTGAATGGAGCAACACCATATATTTT
15	TRBJ1-3	TRBV19	NA	CASNLRAHSGNTIYF	TGTGCCAGTAACCTCAGGGCCCACTCTGGAAACACCATATATTTT
10	TRBJ1-1	TRBV29-1	NA	CRVARGEAFF	TGCAGAGTTGCGAGAGGCGAAGCTTTCTTT
16	TRBJ2-2	TRBV7-3	NA	CASSLMGRGVSGELFF	TGTGCCAGCAGCTTAATGGGCAGGGGGGTATCCGGGGAGCTGTTTTTT